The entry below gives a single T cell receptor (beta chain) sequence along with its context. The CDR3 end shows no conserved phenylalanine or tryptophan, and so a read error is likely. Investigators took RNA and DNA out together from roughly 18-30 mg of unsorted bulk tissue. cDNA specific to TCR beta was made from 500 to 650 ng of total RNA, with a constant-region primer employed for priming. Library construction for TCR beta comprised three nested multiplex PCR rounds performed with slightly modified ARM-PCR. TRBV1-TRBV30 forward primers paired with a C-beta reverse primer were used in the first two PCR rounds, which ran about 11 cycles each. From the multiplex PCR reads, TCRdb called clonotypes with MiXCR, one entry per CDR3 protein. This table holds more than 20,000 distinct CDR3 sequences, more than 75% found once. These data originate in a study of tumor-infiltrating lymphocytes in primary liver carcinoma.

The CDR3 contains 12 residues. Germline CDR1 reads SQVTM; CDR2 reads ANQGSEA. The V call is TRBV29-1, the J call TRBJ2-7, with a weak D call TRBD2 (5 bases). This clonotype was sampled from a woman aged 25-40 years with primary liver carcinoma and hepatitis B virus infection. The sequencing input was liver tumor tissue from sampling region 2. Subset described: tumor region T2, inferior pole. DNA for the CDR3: TGCAGCGTTGAAAGCGGCTCCTACAAGCAGTACCTC. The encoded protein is CSVESGSYKQYL.